This TCR beta chain was profiled in a study of CD8 T cells in Susac syndrome. As controls, healthy donors matched for age and sex were used. Random hexamers served to reverse transcribe roughly 0.5 to 1 ug RNA. TCRdb re-analysed the immunoSEQ multiplex PCR reads in MiXCR, keeping a single row per CDR3 protein. The repertoire holds about 190,000 distinct CDR3 sequences, with approximately 93% as singletons. Germline assignment: CDR1 SGHRS and CDR2 YFSETQ. V lost 2 bases to trimming and J lost 1 base, with 9 bases between them. The CDR3 consists of 14 residues. The V call is TRBV5-1, the J call TRBJ1-1; D is ambiguous. The specimen sequenced was CD4+ T cells from PBMCs. The TCR comes from a human donor in good health. DNA of the CDR3: TGCGCCAGCAGCTTAACTCCCCCGAACACTGAAGCTTTCTTT. It yields the protein CASSLTPPNTEAFF. Variable domain in full (rest from reference TRBV5-1 and TRBJ1-1): KAGVTQTPRYLIKTRGQQVTLSCSPISGHRSVSWYQQTPGQGLQFLFEYFSETQRNKGNFPGRFSGRQFSNSRSEMNVSTLELGDSALYLCASSLTPPNTEAFFGQGTRLTVV.